The 24 T cell receptor beta chains presented below share a single source sample, sequenced in a study of quantifying T cell responses using KT2 cells. Looking at the study overall: RNA was reverse transcribed with TCR alpha and beta constant-region primers.

Each cDNA got a UMI-containing oligo ligated at its 3' end. First-round PCR used around 4 cycles and beta primers RC1.1 and RC1.2 covering TRBC1 and TRBC2. TCRdb called the UMI-ligation and nested PCR reads again in MiXCR, with one record for every CDR3 protein. The table includes tens of thousands of distinct CDR3 sequences, 7.3% detected once. Input material: PBMCs spiked with cells of the T cell clone KT2. Receptor source: a human donor.

This clonotype came up a few times. This rearrangement joins TRBV12-3 or TRBV12-4 to TRBJ2-7; 12 nucleotides agree with TRBD2. The CDR3 extends over 14 amino acids. Losses at the gene ends were 7 bases for V and 2 bases for J; bases not matched to a gene: 3. CDR3 in amino acids: CASTSSGGAYEQYF. CDR3 sequence (DNA): TGTGCCAGCACCTCTAGCGGGGGGGCCTACGAGCAGTACTTC.

This clonotype occurred a few times. The chain joins TRBV6-6 to TRBJ2-7; 8 bases map to TRBD1. V lost 6 bases to trimming and J lost 3 bases; unmatched junction nucleotides: 10. CDR3 length: 15 amino acids. Germline V gene sequence: CDR1 MNHNY, CDR2 SVGAGI (reference sequence). The chain's CDR3 is CASSRGQGADYEQYF. Here the CDR3 DNA reads TGTGCCAGCAGCCGGGGGCAGGGGGCAGACTACGAGCAGTACTTC.

This clonotype has a handful of counts. In DNA form, the CDR3 reads TGTGCCACCAGTGATGGGTCAGCGGAGTCCTACGAGCAGTACTTC. Residues: CATSDGSAESYEQYF. The J gene is TRBJ2-7, the V gene TRBV24-1; a weak D match, TRBD2 (5 bases). Per the germline V gene, CDR1 is KGHDR and CDR2 is SFDVKD. Between the trimmed V and J ends, which lost 3 bases and 1 base, there was a span of 12 bases. The CDR3 is made up of 15 amino acids.

This clonotype was recorded many times. The J gene is TRBJ2-1, the V gene TRBV29-1; TRBD2 aligns across 7 bases. Germline trimming cut 7 bases from V and 1 base from J; bases unmatched to any gene: 7. This CDR3 comprises 14 residues. The germline V gene encodes CDR1 SQVTM and CDR2 ANQGSEA. The chain's CDR3 is CSAARGLSYNEQFF. CDR3 coding DNA: TGCAGCGCAGCCCGGGGACTATCCTACAATGAGCAGTTCTTC.

By share, this clonotype ranks as medium-sized. CDR3 in amino acids: CSVGGILYGYTF. CDR3 DNA sequence: TGCAGCGTTGGGGGGATCCTCTATGGCTACACCTTC. The rearrangement joins TRBV29-1 to TRBJ1-2; weak D call: TRBD1 (5 bases). Germline V lookup: CDR1 SQVTM, CDR2 ANQGSEA. CDR3 length: 12 residues. The germline V and J ends were trimmed by 4 bases and 4 bases, with 10 bases remaining between them. Complete variable domain (other parts from reference TRBV29-1 and TRBJ1-2): SAVISQKPSRDICQRGTSLTIQCQVDSQVTMMFWYRQQPGQSLTLIATANQGSEATYESGFVIDKFPISRPNLTFSTLTVSNMSPEDSSIYLCSVGGILYGYTFGSGTRLTVV.

V is TRBV2 and J is TRBJ2-1; 12 bases match TRBD2. J lost 9 bases, V lost 6 bases, and 9 bases had no gene match. This CDR3 contains 15 residues. CDR1 SNHLY and CDR2 FYNNEI come from the germline V gene. The CDR3 reads CASRGTSGSGGEQFF. The CDR3 DNA reads TGTGCCAGCAGGGGGACTAGCGGGTCCGGCGGTGAGCAGTTCTTC.

The chain uses TRBV6-1 and TRBJ1-3; the D is unclear. With 2 bases removed from V and 8 bases from J, the gap between germline ends came to 13 bases. Germline CDR1 and CDR2: MNHNS and SASEGT. This CDR3 has 14 amino acids. The CDR3 nucleotides read TGTGCCAGCAGTGAATGGGCAGGCTGGCACACCATATATTTT. It encodes CASSEWAGWHTIYF.

This clonotype turned up a few times. The genes are TRBV6-2 or TRBV6-3 and TRBJ2-3; possible D gene TRBD2, 5 bases. With 2 bases removed from V and 3 bases from J, the gap between germline ends came to 9 bases. The CDR3 runs to 14 residues. The germline V gene has CDR1 MNHEY and CDR2 SVGEGT. Here the CDR3 DNA reads TGTGCCAGCAGTTACGTCGGGGTAACAGATACGCAGTATTTT. Translated, it gives CASSYVGVTDTQYF.

This clonotype was observed at least ten times. CDR3 residues: CSVERGGEQFF. In nucleotides, the CDR3 is TGCAGCGTTGAAAGGGGCGGTGAGCAGTTCTTC. The rearrangement joins TRBV29-1 to TRBJ2-1; D may be TRBD1 (5 bases). In germline, CDR1 is SQVTM, CDR2 ANQGSEA. Trimming shortened V by 2 bases and J by 9 bases, and 8 bases separated the two germline ends. This CDR3 has 11 residues.

In its sample, this clonotype ranks as medium-sized. V gene TRBV6-4 combines with J gene TRBJ2-3; possibly TRBD1 or TRBD2 for D (5 bases each). Germline loops: CDR1 MRHNA, CDR2 SNTAGT. V gave up 2 bases and J gave up 2 bases, with 8 bases separating them. The CDR3 is 14 amino acids. The CDR3 region has the DNA TGTGCCAGCAGTGACGGAGGACACACAGATACGCAGTATTTT. Its protein is CASSDGGHTDTQYF.

CDR3 nucleotide sequence: TGCAGCATTCAGTTAAACGGGGGCTACACCTTC. Translating it yields CSIQLNGGYTF. V gene TRBV29-1 combines with J gene TRBJ1-2; D gene uncertain. This CDR3 region has 11 residues. The V and J ends lost 8 bases and 8 bases respectively, with 15 bases between them. In germline, CDR1 is SQVTM, CDR2 ANQGSEA.

This clonotype was seen at least ten times. This sequence joins TRBV3-1 and TRBJ1-1; D gene uncertain. The length of the CDR3 is 13 residues. Germline CDR1 and CDR2: LGHDT and YNNKEL (reference sequence). V lost 1 base and J 3 bases, leaving 6 bases between the germline ends. The CDR3 loop reads CASSQVGDTEAFF. CDR3 DNA: TGTGCCAGCAGCCAAGTGGGTGACACTGAAGCTTTCTTT.

At least ten counts were recorded for this clonotype. The chain links TRBV27 to TRBJ1-5; D remains ambiguous. The germline V and J ends were trimmed by 0 bases and 7 bases, with 10 bases remaining between them. From germline, CDR1 is MNHEY and CDR2 SMNVEV (reference sequence). This CDR3 spans 14 amino acids. The CDR3 sequence: CASSLSPGMQPQHF. For the CDR3, the DNA is TGTGCCAGCAGTTTATCGCCAGGTATGCAGCCCCAGCATTTT.

This clonotype has a count of ten or more. The CDR3 DNA reads TGCGCCAGCAGCTTGGTGGTCGGACGGGAGACCCAGTACTTC. This codes for CASSLVVGRETQYF. The gene calls are TRBV5-1 and TRBJ2-5, with D hard to call. The germline gives CDR1 SGHRS, CDR2 YFSETQ. Trimming took off 0 bases at V and 5 bases at J, with 11 bases between the two ends. The CDR3 has 14 residues.

This clonotype was picked up a small number of times. A read error may be the cause here, since a much bigger clone is one base away. V is TRBV3-1 and J is TRBJ1-2; no clear D gene. Germline V lookup: CDR1 LGHDT, CDR2 YNNKEL (reference sequence). The CDR3 contains 13 residues. CDR3 in DNA: TGTGCCAGCAGCCAAGATTTGGGGAATGGCTACAACTTC. It yields the protein CASSQDLGNGYNF.

This clonotype was found a few times. The chain combines TRBV5-1 with TRBJ2-1, with D unclear. With 5 bases removed from V and 9 bases from J, the gap between germline ends came to 15 bases. CDR1 is SGHRS, CDR2 YFSETQ, per germline. The CDR3 has 13 amino acids. The DNA of the CDR3 is TGCGCCAGCAGAGTTACCGATTCTGCTGAGCAGTTCTTC. Translating it yields CASRVTDSAEQFF.

There are many counts of this clonotype. This sequence joins TRBV5-4 and TRBJ2-3; 8 positions match TRBD1. The CDR3 has 15 amino acids. J gave up 2 bases and V 4 bases, and 6 bases lay outside the gene matches. Germline-derived CDR1 and CDR2 are SGHNT and YYREEE (reference sequence). The CDR3 DNA reads as TGTGCCAGCAGCCCGGACCAGGGGGCCACAGATACGCAGTATTTT. Residues: CASSPDQGATDTQYF.

V usage is TRBV18 and J usage is TRBJ1-2; unclear D gene. From germline, CDR1 is KGHSH and CDR2 LQKENI. Trimming left V 2 bases short and J 8 bases short, with 18 bases between. The CDR3 is made up of 15 amino acids. CDR3 loop: CASSPSGENPAGYTF. Here the CDR3 DNA reads TGTGCCAGCTCACCAAGCGGCGAAAACCCGGCCGGCTACACCTTC.

This clonotype was observed a handful of times. The V and J genes are TRBV2 and TRBJ1-2; D gene uncertain. V lost 3 bases, J lost 3 bases, and 17 bases lay in between. Germline CDR1 reads SNHLY; CDR2 reads FYNNEI. The CDR3 runs 16 residues. CDR3 sequence reads: CASSEIPGHADYGYTF. As DNA, the CDR3 is TGTGCCAGCAGTGAGATCCCTGGGCACGCGGACTATGGCTACACCTTC.

At least ten counts were recorded for this clonotype. CDR3 loop: CASSLGPGNLGNSPLHF. The DNA of the CDR3 is TGTGCCAGCAGCTTAGGCCCCGGAAATTTGGGCAATTCACCCCTCCACTTT. The chain recombines TRBV7-6 with TRBJ1-6; D ambiguous. The CDR3 length is 17 residues. The germline V gene encodes CDR1 SGHVS and CDR2 FNYEAQ. V was pared by 1 base and J by 7 bases, with 17 bases between.

This sequence joins TRBV7-3 and TRBJ2-1; 10 bases line up with TRBD2. Per the germline V gene, CDR1 is SGHTA and CDR2 is FQGTGA. CDR3 length: 15 amino acids. The V segment lost 6 bases and the J segment 8 bases; nucleotides outside the gene matches: 10. In nucleotides, the CDR3 is TGTGCCAGCAGTACAGCGGGGGGGCTAATAGATGAGCAGTTCTTC. It specifies CASSTAGGLIDEQFF. Combining the CDR3 with reference TRBV7-3 and TRBJ2-1 gives the whole variable domain GAGVSQTPSNKVTEKGKYVELRCDPISGHTALYWYRQSLGQGPEFLIYFQGTGAADDSGLPNDRFFAVRPEGSVSTLKIQRTERGDSAVYLCASSTAGGLIDEQFFGPGTRLTVL.

By proportion, this clonotype is medium-sized (0.01 to 0.1%). This sequence joins TRBV6-5 and TRBJ1-1; D might be TRBD1 (6 bases). The CDR3 spans 16 residues. The ends were cut back, 2 bases at V and 1 base at J, with 14 bases in the middle. The germline gives CDR1 MNHEY, CDR2 SVGAGI. The CDR3 DNA reads as TGTGCCAGCAGTTACACCTGGACAGTCGGGAACACTGAAGCTTTCTTT. Its protein product is CASSYTWTVGNTEAFF.

This clonotype was recorded at least ten times. V usage is TRBV20-1 and J usage is TRBJ2-3; D is tentatively TRBD1 or TRBD2 (5 bases each). Germline V gene lookup returns CDR1 DFQATT and CDR2 SNEGSKA (reference sequence). This CDR3 is built from 14 residues. The V end lost 6 bases, the J end lost 0 bases, and 13 bases lay between the germline ends. The CDR3 DNA follows: TGCAGTGCCTGGGGGATCTCTAGCACAGATACGCAGTATTTT. As protein: CSAWGISSTDTQYF.

The sample holds many counts of this clonotype. J is TRBJ2-1 and V is TRBV6-1; 8 bases line up with TRBD2. The germline V gene has CDR1 MNHNS and CDR2 SASEGT. The ends lost 6 bases at V and 4 bases at J; junction bases unmatched: 14. This CDR3 has 17 amino acids. The CDR3 protein is CASRDRFSGGLYNEQFF. CDR3 bases: TGTGCCAGCAGAGACAGGTTCAGCGGGGGCCTATACAATGAGCAGTTCTTC.